One and the same sample provided the 5 T cell receptor beta chains below, sequenced in a study of shared clonotypes between healthy human individuals. Generated by immunoSEQ multiplex PCR, the TCRdb table keeps only in-frame clones and is missing some. The table includes 600,000 to 750,000 clones, 60% to 80% detected once. The material sequenced was memory CD4+ T cells sorted from blood. Indicated subset: CD45RA-negative fraction. These receptors were taken from a woman between 25 and 40 years old in good health.

This sequence joins TRBV6-5 and TRBJ2-7; TRBD2 aligns across 11 bases. V was pared by 9 bases and J by 4 bases, with 8 bases of the junction left unmatched. The length of the CDR3 is 14 residues. CDR1 MNHEY and CDR2 SVGAGI come from the germline V gene. The CDR3 sequence is CASRLAGNFYEQYF. The CDR3 DNA sequence: TGTGCCAGTCGACTAGCGGGGAATTTTTACGAGCAGTACTTC.

This chain connects TRBV30 to TRBJ2-7, with 8 bases that match TRBD2. Germline values: CDR1 GTSNPN, CDR2 SVGIG (reference sequence). After removal of 3 bases from V and 4 bases from J, the junction contained 14 bases not matched to a gene. The CDR3 has 16 residues. This CDR3 is CAWSVRSGLVRYEQYF. For the CDR3, the DNA is TGTGCCTGGAGCGTACGGTCGGGACTAGTTCGTTACGAGCAGTACTTC.

This clone showed up just a few times. CDR3 nucleotides: TGTGCCAGCAGTGACTTCGGCAGGGGAGGCACAGATACGCAGTATTTT. Its translation is CASSDFGRGGTDTQYF. The V and J genes are TRBV28 and TRBJ2-3; D is perhaps TRBD1 (6 bases). Deletions cut 5 bases from V and 1 base from J, with 16 bases between. The CDR3 has 16 residues. Looked up from germline, CDR1 is MDHEN and CDR2 is SYDVKM.

The chain carries TRBV21-1 and TRBJ2-7. TRBV21-1 has pseudogene status. The CDR3 totals 14 residues. CDR3 in amino acids: CASSDAPLWYEQYF. CDR3 sequence (DNA): TGTGCCAGCAGCGACGCACCGCTCTGGTACGAGCAGTACTTC.

The chain links TRBV19 to TRBJ1-2; D unresolved. V was shortened by 6 bases and J by 7 bases, with 15 bases between the two germline ends. The CDR3 loop spans 13 amino acids. Germline-derived CDR1 and CDR2 are LNHDA and SQIVND (reference sequence). CDR3 protein: CASSPGEGGGYTF. CDR3 nucleotides: TGTGCCAGTAGCCCCGGGGAGGGCGGTGGCTACACCTTC.